The T cell receptor beta chain described here comes from a study of lymphopenia after photon versus proton radiotherapy. This CDR3 is built from 11 residues. The V gene lost 5 bases and the J gene lost 5 bases, with 7 bases spanning the gap. CDR1 is SGHTA, CDR2 FQGNSA, per germline. Sequencing used immunoSEQ multiplex PCR; TCRdb keeps in-frame clones, though not all of them. Seen here are tens of thousands of clones, 83% observed once, and the top ten hold less than 35%. The chain has TRBV7-2 and TRBJ2-7; D gene unclear. The sample was peripheral blood, taken from a patient treated with photon-based radiotherapy. This TCR was sampled from a man aged 45-65 years with gastric cancer. CDR3 residues: CASSAYNEQYF. The CDR3, as DNA: TGTGCCAGCAGCGCCTACAACGAGCAGTACTTC.